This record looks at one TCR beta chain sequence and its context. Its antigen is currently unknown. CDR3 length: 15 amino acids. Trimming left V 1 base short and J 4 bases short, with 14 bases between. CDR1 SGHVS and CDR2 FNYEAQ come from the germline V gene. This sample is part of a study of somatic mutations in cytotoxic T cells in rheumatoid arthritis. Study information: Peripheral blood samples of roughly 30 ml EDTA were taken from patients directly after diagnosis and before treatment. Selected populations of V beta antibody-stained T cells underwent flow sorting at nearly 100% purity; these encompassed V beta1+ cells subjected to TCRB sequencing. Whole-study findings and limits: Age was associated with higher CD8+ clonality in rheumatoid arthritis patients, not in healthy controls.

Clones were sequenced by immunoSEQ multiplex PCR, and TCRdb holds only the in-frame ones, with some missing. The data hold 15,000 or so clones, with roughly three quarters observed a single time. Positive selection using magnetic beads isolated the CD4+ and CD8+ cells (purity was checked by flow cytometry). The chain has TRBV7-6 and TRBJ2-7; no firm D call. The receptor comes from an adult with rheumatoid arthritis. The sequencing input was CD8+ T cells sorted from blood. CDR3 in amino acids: CASSLVVDFQYEQYF. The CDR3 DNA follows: TGTGCCAGCAGCTTAGTTGTTGACTTTCAGTACGAGCAGTACTTC.